The entry below gives a single T cell receptor beta chain sequence along with its context. Antigen unknown. The sample is drawn from a study of T cells after yellow fever vaccination. Germline CDR1 reads MNHNY; CDR2 reads SVGAGI (reference sequence). The J segment lost 0 bases and the V segment lost 3 bases, leaving 5 bases of the junction unmatched. CDR3 size: 17 residues. Study-wide results and caveats: Post-booster repertoires contained most primary-vaccination clones again (about 96% CD4, around 88% CD8). Relatively few clonotypes were ones that appeared in both CD4 and CD8 compartments.

TCRdb used MiXCR to reprocess the 5' RACE reads, holding one entry per CDR3 protein. This table has some 300,000 distinct CDR3 sequences, 8.5% to 10% appearing once. The rearrangement uses TRBV6-6 and TRBJ2-2; TRBD2 matches at 9 bases. The source of this sequence is a man in his late teens or twenties who received the YFV17D yellow fever vaccine. Sequencing used CD4+ T cells sorted from PBMCs, obtained 5 days after the yellow fever booster vaccination. The CDR3 spells CASSYSGGGANTGELFF. The CDR3 DNA reads as TGTGCCAGCAGTTATTCGGGCGGGGGGGCGAACACCGGGGAGCTGTTTTTT.